This entry concerns a single TCR beta chain. The target of this receptor is not known. Base-call qualities are not available, and no considerably larger clone is one nucleotide away. Per the germline V gene, SNHLY is the CDR1 and FYNNEI is the CDR2. Clipping removes 4 bases from V and 7 bases from J, with 8 as the unmatched junction base count. From cysteine to phenylalanine, the CDR3 is 15 amino acids long. Only the CDR3 region is kept as DNA, spanning 45 bases read in frame from base 1. Amplification of TCR beta CDR3 regions was carried out from RNA transcripts. A first-round RT-PCR of the TCR CDR3 used the HTBI primer set with the Qiagen OneStep RT-PCR kit. Libraries were constructed in a second round of multiplex PCR, after which size selection and purification were performed. Sequencing of the libraries was done on an Illumina HiSeq2000 using paired-end 100 bp reads. From the authors' description of their analysis: Raw data were processed with SOAPnuke, discarding reads with adapters, uncalled bases, mean Phred below 15, or no exact constant-primer or identifier match. High-quality paired reads were merged using COPE v1.2.5, and each unique nucleotide sequence was defined as a clonotype. MiTCR v1.1 was used to align clonotypes to the IMGT TRBV, TRBD and TRBJ reference segments. The analysis included only V-J combinations with a frequency above 0.0001, which together covered roughly 99% of the repertoires. A TCS score was defined as the ratio of F50 (clonal expansion) to E x V (chaos), with BLOSUM62-based TCRdist applied between CDR3 peptides within each V-J. Welch's t-statistics and random forest reduced fewer than 550 V-J features to under 15, which were used in a naive Bayes classifier (R e1071). TCRdb redid the processing of the public reads, applying fastp at Q25 and MiXCR, and retained in-frame beta chains. CDR3 protein duplicates are merged, each entry listing the most common genes and DNA. TCRdb's processing, not the authors', yielded these V and J calls. This sample comprises around 340,000 distinct CDR3 sequences, more than 11% of them detected only once. The ten largest clones capture 20% to 25% of the sample.

A patient counted as having stable Graves' hyperthyroidism if no progression to ophthalmopathy occurred over 18 months of follow-up. The hyperthyroidism patients were between 18 and 65 years old and newly diagnosed, with a disease duration of less than 2 months. The study excluded patients with uncontrolled infections, other autoimmune diseases, pregnancy or lactation. Diagnoses relied on clinical symptoms, serum thyroxine and TRAb, thyroid ultrasound and orbital computed tomography. Ficoll-Paque density gradient centrifugation was used to isolate PBMCs from around 10 ml of fresh peripheral blood. Trizol reagent was used to extract total RNA, and RNA quality was then checked on an Agilent 2100 Bioanalyzer. The data were taken from a study of T cells in Graves' hyperthyroidism and ophthalmopathy (dated 2019 in TCRdb). About the investigation overall: Peripheral blood samples were taken at the time of initial diagnosis, prior to any treatment. To identify TCR V-J signatures that set the groups apart, the researchers used a discovery cohort of 100 patients, made up of roughly 45 with Graves' ophthalmopathy and 57 with stable Graves' hyperthyroidism. An independent validation cohort of around 20 hyperthyroidism patients and approximately 17 patients who later progressed to ophthalmopathy tested prospective prediction of ophthalmopathy. The 90 or so discovery patients were randomly split 7:3 into training and test sets. The study also compared thyroid tissue and blood T-cell repertoires from roughly 6 Graves' hyperthyroidism patients. Following sampling, methimazole starting at 30 mg daily was given to hyperthyroidism patients, and high-dose intravenous methylprednisolone was given to ophthalmopathy patients. TCR Vbeta CDR3 sequencing of approximately 140 peripheral blood samples (43 ophthalmopathy, 75 to 85 hyperthyroidism and roughly 17 progressor patients) is reported in the paper.

Study-wide findings and limitations: Most expanded thyroid clonotypes (frequency above 0.001) were also detected in blood, suggesting blood repertoires may reflect thyroid immune responses. In validation, progression to ophthalmopathy was predicted by the model with 70% to 71% sensitivity and just over 72% specificity, a median of approximately 7.1 months before onset. In cross-validation, a model built on a 13 V-J signature told ophthalmopathy apart from stable hyperthyroidism with 85% to 90% sensitivity and approximately 84% specificity, and in testing the same model reached 80%/75%. Sample size was not statistically predetermined, and blinding of investigators to group allocation was not performed.

This sequence originates from a woman aged 30 to 39 with Graves' hyperthyroidism. Sequencing input: blood. The rearrangement joined TRBV2 to TRBJ2-2; TRBD2 agrees with 8 junctional bases. The CDR3 region reads CASSAAGTRLGELFF. The nucleotide sequence is TGTGCCAGCAGTGCTGCCGGGACTAGGCTCGGGGAGCTGTTTTTT.